This entry features one TCR beta chain sequence. Its matching antigen is unknown. V was trimmed by 6 bases and J by 1 base, leaving 15 bases between them. The CDR3 spans 14 residues. Germline V gene data show CDR1 as SQVTM and CDR2 as ANQGSEA. Regarding treatment: roughly 20 received Ad26.COV2.S at low or high dose, single or two shots; about 5 received placebo; per-sample allocation not given. Collection of samples fell on day 63 after the first vaccine or placebo injection. This record belongs to a study of Ad26.COV2.S vaccination and SARS-CoV-2 variants. Whole-study results and caveats: Vaccinated individuals (as opposed to placebo recipients) had higher spike-specific TCR breadth. Similar non-spike TCR breadth was seen in vaccine and placebo recipients. An underestimation of total T cell responses may have resulted from the TCR breadth and depth analyses.

Repertoires were generated with immunoSEQ multiplex PCR, while TCRdb's copy carries only in-frame clones and drops some. The sample consists of about 400,000 clones, roughly 80% of them appearing once. V usage is TRBV29-1 and J usage is TRBJ2-5, with D perhaps TRBD2 (6 bases). The source of this sequence is a person aged 18-65 years who received the Ad26.COV2.S COVID-19 vaccine or a placebo. Sequenced material: peripheral blood, taken in a trial of Ad26.COV2.S vaccine versus placebo. CDR3 in DNA: TGCAGCGTCGAACTGAGGGACTCCCAAGAGACCCAGTACTTC. Residues: CSVELRDSQETQYF.